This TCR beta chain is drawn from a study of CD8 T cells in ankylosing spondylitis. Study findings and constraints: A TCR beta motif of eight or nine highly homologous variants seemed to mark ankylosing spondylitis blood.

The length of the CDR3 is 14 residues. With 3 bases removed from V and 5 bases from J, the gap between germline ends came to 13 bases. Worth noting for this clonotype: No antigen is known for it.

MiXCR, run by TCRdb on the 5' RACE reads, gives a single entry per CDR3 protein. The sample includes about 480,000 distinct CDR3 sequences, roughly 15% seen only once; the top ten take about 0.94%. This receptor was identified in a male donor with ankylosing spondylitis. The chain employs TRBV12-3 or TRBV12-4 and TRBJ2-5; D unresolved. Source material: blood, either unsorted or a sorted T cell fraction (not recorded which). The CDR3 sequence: CASSLEYTQETQYF. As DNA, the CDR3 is TGTGCCAGCAGTTTGGAATACACCCAGGAGACCCAGTACTTC.